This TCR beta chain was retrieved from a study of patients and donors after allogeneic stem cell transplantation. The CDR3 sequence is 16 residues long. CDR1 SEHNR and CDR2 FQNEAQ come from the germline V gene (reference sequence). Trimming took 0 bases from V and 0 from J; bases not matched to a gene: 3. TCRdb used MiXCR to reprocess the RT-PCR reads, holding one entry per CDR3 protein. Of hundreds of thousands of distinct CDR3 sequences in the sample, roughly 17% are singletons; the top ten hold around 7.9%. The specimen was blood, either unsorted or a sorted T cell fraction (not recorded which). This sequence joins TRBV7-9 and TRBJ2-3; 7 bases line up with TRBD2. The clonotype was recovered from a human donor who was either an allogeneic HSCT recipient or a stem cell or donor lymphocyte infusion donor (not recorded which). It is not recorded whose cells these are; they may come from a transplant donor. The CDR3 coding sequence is TGTGCCAGCAGCTTAGCGGTAGCGGGTAGCACAGATACGCAGTATTTT. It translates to CASSLAVAGSTDTQYF.